The 30 T cell receptor beta chains in this list originate from one sample, sequenced in a study of OX40 agonist ivuxolimab in advanced cancers. Generated by immunoSEQ multiplex PCR, the TCRdb table keeps only in-frame clones and is missing some. The data contain around 120,000 clones, around 87% of them singletons. This specimen consisted of CD4+ or CD8+ T cells sorted from blood, obtained in a trial of the OX40 agonist ivuxolimab. The receptors were gathered from an adult with an advanced solid tumor such as melanoma, head and neck, liver or kidney cancer.

The chain links TRBV29-1 to TRBJ1-1, with 10 bases that match TRBD1. Looked up from germline, CDR1 is SQVTM and CDR2 is ANQGSEA. Losses at the gene ends were 6 bases for V and 6 bases for J; bases not matched to a gene: 7. The CDR3 runs to 13 residues. The CDR3 DNA follows: TGCAGCGTGGCCGCGACAGGGGGCTCTGAAGCTTTCTTT. Its protein product is CSVAATGGSEAFF. The full variable domain, completed using reference TRBV29-1 and TRBJ1-1, is SAVISQKPSRDICQRGTSLTIQCQVDSQVTMMFWYRQQPGQSLTLIATANQGSEATYESGFVIDKFPISRPNLTFSTLTVSNMSPEDSSIYLCSVAATGGSEAFFGQGTRLTVV.

The V call is TRBV9, the J call TRBJ1-2, with a weak D call TRBD1 (5 bases). The CDR3 has 15 residues. Germline CDR1 is SGDLS and CDR2 is YYNGEE. Deletions cut 3 bases from V and 0 bases from J, with 12 bases between. CDR3: CASSARMGANYGYTF. The CDR3 DNA reads TGTGCCAGCAGCGCCAGGATGGGGGCTAACTATGGCTACACCTTC.

This clone is a singleton in its sample. V and J are TRBV7-2 and TRBJ1-4; the match to TRBD1 covers 7 bases. The ends lost 5 bases at V and 8 bases at J; junction bases unmatched: 8. The CDR3 is made up of 14 amino acids. CDR1 and CDR2 (germline): SGHTA, FQGNSA. CDR3 protein: CASSPHRGDEKLFF. As DNA, the CDR3 is TGTGCCAGCAGCCCTCACAGGGGCGACGAAAAACTGTTTTTT.

This clone came up a few times. The chain recombines TRBV4-1 with TRBJ2-4, with D tentatively TRBD2 (5 bases). The germline V and J ends were trimmed by 1 base and 1 base, with 14 bases remaining between them. This CDR3 spans 17 amino acids. CDR1 MGHRA and CDR2 YSYEKL come from the germline V gene. The CDR3 DNA reads TGCGCCAGCAGCCAAGTCGGGGAATCTAGGGCCAAAAACATTCAGTACTTC. This codes for CASSQVGESRAKNIQYF.

The genes are TRBV2 and TRBJ1-1; unclear D gene. The ends were cut back, 6 bases at V and 2 bases at J, with 7 bases in the middle. The CDR3 contains 12 residues. Germline CDR1 is SNHLY and CDR2 is FYNNEI. CDR3 DNA sequence: TGTGCCAGCAGCTACAGAAACACTGAAGCTTTCTTT. Translated, it gives CASSYRNTEAFF.

The chain uses TRBV28 and TRBJ1-5; D not resolved. The CDR3 is made up of 12 amino acids. Looked up from germline, CDR1 is MDHEN and CDR2 is SYDVKM. V was pared by 5 bases and J by 1 base, with 3 bases between. This CDR3 reads CASSNSNQPQHF. As DNA, the CDR3 is TGTGCCAGCAGTAACAGCAATCAGCCCCAGCATTTT.

The CDR3, as DNA: TGTGCCAGCAGTTACCTGGACCGCTATGGCTACACCTTC. This encodes CASSYLDRYGYTF. The V and J genes are TRBV6-6 and TRBJ1-2; no clear D. This CDR3 has 13 residues. Trimming stripped 2 bases from V and 4 bases from J, with 8 bases between. CDR1 MNHNY and CDR2 SVGAGI come from the germline V gene (reference sequence).

The chain couples TRBV7-9 to TRBJ2-5; 11 bases map to TRBD2. The J segment lost 5 bases and the V segment lost 5 bases, leaving 10 bases of the junction unmatched. The CDR3 runs to 16 residues. CDR1 and CDR2 (germline): SEHNR, FQNEAQ (reference sequence). The CDR3 nucleotides are TGTGCCAGCAGCCCGGGTCTAGCGGGGGGCCTGGAGACCCAGTACTTC. Translated: CASSPGLAGGLETQYF.

DNA of the CDR3: TGTGCCAGCAGCCCACGGACAGGATCCGGGGAGCTGTTTTTT. Translating gives CASSPRTGSGELFF. This chain links TRBV14 with TRBJ2-2; 7 positions match TRBD1. The CDR3 has 14 residues. Germline CDR1 SGHDN, CDR2 FVKESK. J gave up 6 bases and V 4 bases, and 5 bases lay outside the gene matches.

This clone was counted a few times. The chain employs TRBV7-2 and TRBJ2-7, with D maybe TRBD1 (5 bases). Germline CDR1 and CDR2: SGHTA and FQGNSA. Trimming shortened V by 5 bases and J by 4 bases, and 9 bases separated the two germline ends. This CDR3 comprises 12 residues. The DNA of the CDR3 is TGTGCCAGCAGCCGAGACAGATACGAGCAGTACTTC. As protein: CASSRDRYEQYF.

This clone has a single count. V gene TRBV6-1 combines with J gene TRBJ1-2; no firm D call. Trimming stripped 2 bases from V and 5 bases from J, with 0 bases between. The CDR3 has 10 residues. Germline assignment: CDR1 MNHNS and CDR2 SASEGT. The CDR3 loop is CASSEYGYTF. The CDR3 DNA sequence: TGTGCCAGCAGTGAATATGGCTACACCTTC.

The rearrangement links TRBV6-6 to TRBJ2-5; 7 positions match TRBD1. Germline assignment: CDR1 MNHNY and CDR2 SVGAGI (reference sequence). This CDR3 is built from 15 residues. CDR3 DNA: TGTGGGGCAGGGGACGTTGCGGACAGGCAAGAGACCCAGTACTTC. It translates to CGAGDVADRQETQYF.

V usage is TRBV19 and J usage is TRBJ2-7, with D possibly being TRBD2 (6 bases). Germline V CDR1 and CDR2: LNHDA, SQIVND (reference sequence). This CDR3 comprises 15 residues. Trimming stripped 6 bases from V and 5 bases from J, with 20 bases between. The CDR3 sequence is CASRAGRYLRDEQYF. DNA of the CDR3: TGTGCCAGTAGGGCGGGACGGTACTTGAGGGACGAGCAGTACTTC. The full variable domain, its missing parts supplied by reference TRBV19 and TRBJ2-7, is DGGITQSPKYLFRKEGQNVTLSCEQNLNHDAMYWYRQDPGQGLRLIYYSQIVNDFQKGDIAEGYSVSREKKESFPLTVTSAQKNPTAFYLCASRAGRYLRDEQYFGPGTRLTVT.

The chain links TRBV7-2 to TRBJ1-5; 7 bases agree with TRBD1. The germline CDR1 and CDR2 sequences are SGHTA and FQGNSA. Losses at the gene ends were 5 bases for V and 9 bases for J; bases not matched to a gene: 10. This CDR3 is 14 amino acids long. This chain's CDR3 is CASSGRDRGGPQHF. The CDR3 region has the DNA TGTGCCAGCAGCGGCCGGGACAGAGGGGGGCCCCAGCATTTT.

This chain uses TRBV2 with TRBJ2-5; 9 nucleotides align to TRBD2. This CDR3 region has 14 residues. V was clipped by 5 bases and J by 2 bases; unmatched bases: 3. The germline CDR1 and CDR2 sequences are SNHLY and FYNNEI. CDR3 bases: TGTGCCAGCAGTAAGGGACTAGCACAAGAGACCCAGTACTTC. Translated: CASSKGLAQETQYF.

The V gene is TRBV28, the J gene TRBJ2-6; D gene unclear. The V gene's germline CDR1 is MDHEN and CDR2 SYDVKM. The CDR3 length is 15 residues. V lost 2 bases and J 0 bases, leaving 5 bases between the germline ends. The CDR3, as DNA: TGTGCCAGCAGTTTAGGTGGCTCTGGGGCCAACGTCCTGACTTTC. It is translated as CASSLGGSGANVLTF.

The chain joins TRBV4-3 to TRBJ2-3; D ambiguous. The CDR3 extends over 19 amino acids. V gave up 3 bases and J gave up 3 bases, with 25 bases separating them. CDR1 and CDR2 from the germline V gene are LGHNA and YSLEER. The CDR3 sequence is CASSQRAFVGRAETDTQYF. CDR3 nucleotides: TGCGCCAGCAGCCAGAGAGCGTTCGTGGGAAGAGCAGAAACAGATACGCAGTATTTT.

The chain uses TRBV27 and TRBJ2-5; D possibly corresponds to TRBD2 (7 bases). The V gene's germline CDR1 is MNHEY and CDR2 SMNVEV (reference sequence). This CDR3 has 14 residues. V was clipped by 1 base and J by 3 bases, with 9 bases between them. The CDR3: CASSLWEGEETQYF. The CDR3 region has the DNA TGTGCCAGCAGTTTATGGGAGGGGGAAGAGACCCAGTACTTC.

Here the CDR3 reads CATGGGETQYF. CDR3 DNA: TGTGCCACGGGGGGGGGAGAGACCCAGTACTTC. This chain uses TRBV10-3 with TRBJ2-5; 8 nucleotides agree with TRBD2. Trimming removed 10 bases from V and 4 bases from J; junction bases left unmatched: 2. The CDR3 sequence is 11 residues long. Per the germline V gene, CDR1 is ENHRY and CDR2 is SYGVKD.

The V and J genes are TRBV9 and TRBJ2-5; perhaps TRBD1 as D (5 bases). There are 17 residues in the CDR3. The V end lost 3 bases, the J end lost 4 bases, and 22 bases lay between the germline ends. Germline CDR1 reads SGDLS; CDR2 reads YYNGEE. The CDR3 spells CASSAGASWDRGETQYF. CDR3 DNA sequence: TGTGCCAGCAGCGCTGGGGCCTCGTGGGATAGGGGAGAGACCCAGTACTTC.

V gene TRBV30 combines with J gene TRBJ1-3; no clear D gene. Trimming took off 2 bases at V and 0 bases at J, with 5 bases between the two ends. The CDR3 runs 13 residues. Germline loops: CDR1 GTSNPN, CDR2 SVGIG (reference sequence). The CDR3 spells CAWSTISGNTIYF. The CDR3, as DNA: TGTGCCTGGAGTACGATCTCTGGAAACACCATATATTTT.

Notes on this clone: Other DNA variants within this sample encode the same CDR3. The rearrangement joins TRBV7-9 to TRBJ2-5; no clear D gene. This CDR3 region has 12 residues. The germline CDR1 and CDR2 sequences are SEHNR and FQNEAQ (reference sequence). Trimming left V 1 base short and J 2 bases short, with 2 bases between. The CDR3 nucleotides read TGTGCCAGCAGCTTAGGACAAGAGACCCAGTACTTC. Protein sequence: CASSLGQETQYF.

This clone was seen once. The chain uses TRBV7-8 and TRBJ2-2; D is perhaps TRBD1 or TRBD2 (5 bases each). V dropped 5 bases and J dropped 9 bases, with 16 bases sitting between them. The CDR3 consists of 14 residues. Germline lookup yields CDR1 SGHVS and CDR2 FQNEAQ. DNA of the CDR3: TGTGCCAGCAGCCCGATGGGGGTATCCCGGGAGCTGTTTTTT. It translates to CASSPMGVSRELFF.

J is TRBJ1-4 and V is TRBV4-1, with D possibly matching TRBD1 (5 bases). CDR1 and CDR2 (germline): MGHRA, YSYEKL. The CDR3 spans 16 residues. Trimming stripped 3 bases from V and 0 bases from J, with 11 bases between. The CDR3 loop reads CASSQVWGTTNEKLFF. The DNA of the CDR3 is TGCGCCAGCAGCCAGGTGTGGGGGACAACTAATGAAAAACTGTTTTTT.

This rearrangement joins TRBV30 to TRBJ2-3; D remains ambiguous. This CDR3 contains 13 residues. V lost 4 bases to trimming and J lost 0 bases, with 8 bases between them. The V gene's germline CDR1 is GTSNPN and CDR2 SVGIG (reference sequence). The DNA for the CDR3 is TGTGCCTGGACAGCCTCTAGCACAGATACGCAGTATTTT. As protein: CAWTASSTDTQYF.

This sequence joins TRBV7-9 and TRBJ2-3; D is uncertain. Germline V gives CDR1 SEHNR, CDR2 FQNEAQ (reference sequence). The ends were cut back, 5 bases at V and 2 bases at J, with 14 bases in the middle. The CDR3 is 15 residues long. CDR3 coding DNA: TGTGCCAGCAGCGCTAAAGGGCAAGACACAGATACGCAGTATTTT. Translation gives CASSAKGQDTDTQYF.

This clone has only one observation. V is TRBV5-1 and J is TRBJ2-5; 12 bases align to TRBD2. Germline V gene data show CDR1 as SGHRS and CDR2 as YFSETQ. V was pared by 4 bases and J by 5 bases, with 6 bases of the junction left unmatched. The CDR3 is 15 amino acids. The CDR3 DNA reads TGCGCCAGCAGCCTAAGACTAGCGGGGGAGGAGACCCAGTACTTC. This encodes CASSLRLAGEETQYF.

J is TRBJ1-4 and V is TRBV30; the D is unclear. V was cut by 8 bases and J by 2 bases, with 15 bases left in between. Germline-derived CDR1 and CDR2 are GTSNPN and SVGIG (reference sequence). The CDR3 loop spans 14 amino acids. This chain's CDR3 is CARGSRTTNEKLFF. The DNA of the CDR3 is TGTGCCAGAGGGTCCCGGACTACTAATGAAAAACTGTTTTTT.

This chain connects TRBV7-9 to TRBJ2-1; D is ambiguous. This CDR3 has 14 amino acids. The germline V and J ends were trimmed by 4 bases and 6 bases, with 13 bases remaining between them. Per the germline V gene, CDR1 is SEHNR and CDR2 is FQNEAQ (reference sequence). The CDR3 loop is CASSSGQRSNEQFF. CDR3 nucleotides: TGTGCCAGCAGCTCCGGGCAAAGATCCAATGAGCAGTTCTTC.

The rearrangement uses TRBV19 and TRBJ1-2, with D perhaps TRBD1 (5 bases). The CDR3 runs 16 residues. The germline CDR1 and CDR2 sequences are LNHDA and SQIVND (reference sequence). The ends were cut back, 5 bases at V and 7 bases at J, with 23 bases in the middle. CDR3 in DNA: TGTGCCAGTAGTTCTACTTTTCCGGGACGGAGTTTTGGCTACACCTTC. It encodes CASSSTFPGRSFGYTF.